This record looks at one T cell receptor beta chain sequence and its context. This sample is drawn from a study of T cell changes during pregnancy in multiple sclerosis. Data came from immunoSEQ multiplex PCR; TCRdb stores just in-frame clones and leaves some out. Of 50,000 to 70,000 clones listed, 91% are singletons. This clonotype was obtained from a female donor in good health, enrolled as a control in a pregnancy study. The material was peripheral blood, obtained in the third trimester of pregnancy.

The CDR3: CASSLSYFDRSDDEQYF. The CDR3 region has the DNA TGTGCCAGCAGTTTATCCTACTTTGACAGGTCCGATGACGAGCAGTACTTC. The chain couples TRBV27 to TRBJ2-7, with a weak D call TRBD1 (6 bases). Germline V gene lookup returns CDR1 MNHEY and CDR2 SMNVEV (reference sequence). V was shortened by 0 bases and J by 5 bases, with 20 bases between the two germline ends. There are 17 residues in the CDR3.